The entry below gives a single T cell receptor beta chain sequence along with its context. No antigen is known for it. Per germline, CDR1 MNHNS and CDR2 SASEGT. This CDR3 contains 12 residues. Trimming cost V 3 bases and J 10 bases, with 9 bases left between them. Produced via immunoSEQ multiplex PCR; TCRdb's table is partial and in-frame only. The sample lists 50,000 to 65,000 clones, about 88% occurring once. This specimen comes from a study of T cell responses to AZD1222 COVID-19 vaccine. Notes on the study in general: The CD4 TCRs associated with vaccination extended across spike and predominated at 160-218 and 743-854.

This chain joins TRBV6-1 and TRBJ2-2; no reliable D call. The source of this sequence is an adult who received the AZD1222 COVID-19 vaccine. The sample consisted of peripheral blood, taken 28 days after the second AZD1222 dose. The CDR3 nucleotides read TGTGCCAGCAGTGAGATGGCAGTGGAGCTGTTTTTT. Encoded protein: CASSEMAVELFF.